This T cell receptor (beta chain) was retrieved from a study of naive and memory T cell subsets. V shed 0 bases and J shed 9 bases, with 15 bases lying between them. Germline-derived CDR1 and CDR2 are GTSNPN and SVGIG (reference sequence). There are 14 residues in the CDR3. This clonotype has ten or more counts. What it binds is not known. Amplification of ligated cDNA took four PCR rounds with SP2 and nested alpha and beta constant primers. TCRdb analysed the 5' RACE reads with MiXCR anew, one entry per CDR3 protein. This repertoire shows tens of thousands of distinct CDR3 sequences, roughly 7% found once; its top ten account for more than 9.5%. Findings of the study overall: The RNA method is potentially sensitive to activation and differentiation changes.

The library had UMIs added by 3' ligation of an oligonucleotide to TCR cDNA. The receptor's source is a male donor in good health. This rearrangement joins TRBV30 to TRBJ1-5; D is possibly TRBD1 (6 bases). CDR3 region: CAWSVTGYGGPQHF. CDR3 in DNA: TGTGCCTGGAGTGTTACAGGGTACGGGGGGCCCCAGCATTTT.